This entry describes one TCR beta chain. As yet, its antigen is unknown. V shed 0 bases and J 4 bases; nucleotides not matched to a gene: 17. Germline lookup yields CDR1 MGHRA and CDR2 YSYEKL. The CDR3 totals 19 residues. Produced via immunoSEQ multiplex PCR; TCRdb's table is partial and in-frame only. The top ten hold roughly 0.14% of the sample, which has 2.5 million or so clones, just over 90% seen once. This sample is drawn from a study of shared clonotypes between healthy human individuals. Regarding the study as a whole: The genetic and exposure-history diversity represented was limited by few donors.

The sequenced sample consisted of naive CD4+ T cells sorted from blood. Sample subset: CD45RA+ positively selected. The TCR sequence derives from a man between 18 and 29 years old in good health. The J gene is TRBJ2-7, the V gene TRBV4-1; the match to TRBD2 covers 8 bases. This CDR3 reads CASSQDLPGSGGISYEQYF. The CDR3 DNA reads TGCGCCAGCAGCCAAGATCTCCCGGGGAGCGGGGGAATATCTTACGAGCAGTACTTC.